Described below is a single TCR beta chain sequence and its context. What it binds is not known. The sample comes from a study of regulatory T cells in long-lasting Graves disease. Study conclusions and caveats: Whereas 950 to 1,000 public clonotypes were shared by new patients, persistent patients shared more, at over 2,500.

Noted time point: newly diagnosed GD, antithyroid drugs for less than 3 months. There was RNA extracted from PBMCs, and the TCR library was made from it. Enrollment of patients was through an endocrinology department in Xi'an, China. To make TCR beta libraries, researchers used iRepertoire HTBI primers and Arm-PCR of CDR3 regions. TCRdb re-analysed the multiplex PCR reads in MiXCR, keeping a single row per CDR3 protein. This table holds about 420,000 distinct CDR3 sequences, about 15% found once. With 8 bases removed from V and 0 bases from J, the gap between germline ends came to 20 bases. CDR1 is MDHEN and CDR2 is SYDVKM in the germline V gene. CDR3 length: 17 residues. These data also featured in a second study, about T cells in Graves' hyperthyroidism and ophthalmopathy.

The clonotype was recovered from a woman aged 18-29 years with Graves disease. The chain couples TRBV28 to TRBJ2-1, with D maybe TRBD2 (6 bases). The input for sequencing was peripheral blood mononuclear cells (PBMCs), taken at new diagnosis, from a patient treated with antithyroid drugs. The CDR3 protein is CASSLRVRRDSYNEQFF. CDR3 nucleotides: TGTGCCAGCTCACTGCGAGTCCGGCGGGACTCCTACAATGAGCAGTTCTTC.